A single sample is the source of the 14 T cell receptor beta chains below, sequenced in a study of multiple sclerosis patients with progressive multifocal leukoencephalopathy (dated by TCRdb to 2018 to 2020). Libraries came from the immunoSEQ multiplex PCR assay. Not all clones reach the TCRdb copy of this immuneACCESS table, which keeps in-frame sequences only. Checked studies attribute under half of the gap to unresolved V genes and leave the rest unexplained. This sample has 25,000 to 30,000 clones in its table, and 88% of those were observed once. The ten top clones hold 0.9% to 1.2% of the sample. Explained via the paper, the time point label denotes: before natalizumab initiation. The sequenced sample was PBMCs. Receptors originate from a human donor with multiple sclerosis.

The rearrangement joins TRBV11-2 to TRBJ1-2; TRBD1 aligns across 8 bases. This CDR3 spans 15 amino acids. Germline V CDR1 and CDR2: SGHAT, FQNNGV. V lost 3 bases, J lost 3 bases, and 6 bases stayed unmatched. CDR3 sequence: CASSLEDRVYYGYTF. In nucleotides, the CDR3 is TGTGCCAGCAGCTTGGAGGACAGGGTTTACTATGGCTACACCTTC.

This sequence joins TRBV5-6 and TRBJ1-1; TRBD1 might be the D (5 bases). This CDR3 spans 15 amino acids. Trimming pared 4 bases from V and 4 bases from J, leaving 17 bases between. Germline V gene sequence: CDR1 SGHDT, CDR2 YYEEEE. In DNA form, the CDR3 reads TGTGCCAGCAGCCCTGCCGGGGCAGGGCCCACTGAAGCTTTCTTT. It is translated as CASSPAGAGPTEAFF.

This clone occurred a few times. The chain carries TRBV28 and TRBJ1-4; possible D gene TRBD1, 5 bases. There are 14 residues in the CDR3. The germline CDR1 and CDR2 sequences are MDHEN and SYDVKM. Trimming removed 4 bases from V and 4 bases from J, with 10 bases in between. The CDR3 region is CASSWGSGNEKLFF. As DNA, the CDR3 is TGTGCCAGCAGTTGGGGGTCTGGTAATGAAAAACTGTTTTTT. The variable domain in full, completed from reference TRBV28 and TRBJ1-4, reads DVKVTQSSRYLVKRTGEKVFLECVQDMDHENMFWYRQDPGLGLRLIYFSYDVKMKEKGDIPEGYSVSREKKERFSLILESASTNQTSMYLCASSWGSGNEKLFFGSGTQLSVL.

The CDR3 DNA sequence: TGTGCCAGCAGCCCCCACCCTGCAGGTGACTACGAGCAGTACTTC. Its protein is CASSPHPAGDYEQYF. The chain is built from TRBV28 and TRBJ2-7; D not resolved. V lost 6 bases to trimming and J lost 3 bases, with 18 bases between them. CDR1 and CDR2 (germline): MDHEN, SYDVKM. There are 15 residues in the CDR3.

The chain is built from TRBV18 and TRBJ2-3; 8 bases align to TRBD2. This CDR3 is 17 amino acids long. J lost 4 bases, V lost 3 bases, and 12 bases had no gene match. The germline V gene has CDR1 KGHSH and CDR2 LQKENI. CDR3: CASSPGLGGGTPDTQYF. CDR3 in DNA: TGTGCCAGCTCACCCGGACTTGGCGGGGGGACGCCAGATACGCAGTATTTT. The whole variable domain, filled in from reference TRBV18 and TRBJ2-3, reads NAGVMQNPRHLVRRRGQEARLRCSPMKGHSHVYWYRQLPEEGLKFMVYLQKENIIDESGMPKERFSAEFPKEGPSILRIQQVVRGDSAAYFCASSPGLGGGTPDTQYFGPGTRLTVL.

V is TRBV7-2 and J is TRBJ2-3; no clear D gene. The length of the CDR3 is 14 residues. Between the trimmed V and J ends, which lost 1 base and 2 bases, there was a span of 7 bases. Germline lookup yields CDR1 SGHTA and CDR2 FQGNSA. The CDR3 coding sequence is TGTGCCAGCAGCTTAGGCACGTTCACAGATACGCAGTATTTT. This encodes CASSLGTFTDTQYF.

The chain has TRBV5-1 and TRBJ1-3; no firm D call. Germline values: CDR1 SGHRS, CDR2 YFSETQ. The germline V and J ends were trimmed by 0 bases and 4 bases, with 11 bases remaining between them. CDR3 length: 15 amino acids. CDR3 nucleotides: TGCGCCAGCAGCTTGGGTTCCTCCTCGGGAAACACCATATATTTT. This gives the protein CASSLGSSSGNTIYF.

CDR3 residues: CASSLQGWESQPQHF. The CDR3 bases are TGTGCCAGCAGTCTACAGGGATGGGAGAGTCAGCCCCAGCATTTT. The chain recombines TRBV6-1 with TRBJ1-5; D perhaps matches TRBD1 (6 bases). The CDR3 runs 15 residues. Germline V gives CDR1 MNHNS, CDR2 SASEGT. V shed 5 bases and J shed 6 bases, with 17 bases lying between them.

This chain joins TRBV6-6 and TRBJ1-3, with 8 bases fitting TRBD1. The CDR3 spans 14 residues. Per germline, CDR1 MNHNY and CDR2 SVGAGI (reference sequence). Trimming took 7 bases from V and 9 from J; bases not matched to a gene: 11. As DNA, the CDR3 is TGTGCCAGCACTGCGACAGGGGAAGGCAGCACCATATATTTT. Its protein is CASTATGEGSTIYF.

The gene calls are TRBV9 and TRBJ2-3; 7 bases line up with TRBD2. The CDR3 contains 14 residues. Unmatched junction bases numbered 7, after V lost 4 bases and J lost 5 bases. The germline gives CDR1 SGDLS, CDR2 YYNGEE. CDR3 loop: CASSIRDYQDTQYF. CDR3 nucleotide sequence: TGTGCCAGCAGCATCCGGGACTACCAAGATACGCAGTATTTT.

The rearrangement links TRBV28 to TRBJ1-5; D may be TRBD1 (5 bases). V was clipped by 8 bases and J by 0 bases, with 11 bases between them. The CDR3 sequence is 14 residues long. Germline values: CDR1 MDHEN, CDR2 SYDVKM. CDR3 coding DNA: TGTGCCAGCGCCGGTGGGGGTAGCAATCAGCCCCAGCATTTT. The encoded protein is CASAGGGSNQPQHF.

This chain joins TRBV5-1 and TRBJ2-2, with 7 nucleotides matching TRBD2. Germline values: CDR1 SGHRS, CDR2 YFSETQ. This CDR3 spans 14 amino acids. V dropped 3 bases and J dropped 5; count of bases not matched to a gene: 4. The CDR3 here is CASSWSGETGELFF. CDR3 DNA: TGCGCCAGCAGCTGGAGCGGGGAAACCGGGGAGCTGTTTTTT.

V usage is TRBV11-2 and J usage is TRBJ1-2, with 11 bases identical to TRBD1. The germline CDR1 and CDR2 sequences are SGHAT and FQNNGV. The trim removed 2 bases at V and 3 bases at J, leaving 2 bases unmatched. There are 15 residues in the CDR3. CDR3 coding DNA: TGTGCCAGCAGCTTATCGGGACAGGGGGACTATGGCTACACCTTC. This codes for CASSLSGQGDYGYTF.

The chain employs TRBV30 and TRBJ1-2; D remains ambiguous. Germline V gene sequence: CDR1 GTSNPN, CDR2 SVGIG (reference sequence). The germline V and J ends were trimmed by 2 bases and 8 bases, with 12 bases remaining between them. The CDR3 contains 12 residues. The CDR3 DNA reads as TGTGCCTGGAGTCGGGCAGTTCGGGGCTACACCTTC. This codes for CAWSRAVRGYTF.